This T cell receptor (beta chain) was recorded in a study of blood T cell repertoires in COVID-19 (dated by TCRdb to 2020 to 2021). With regard to the full study: Collaborator samples came from the United States, Italy and Spain and covered acute and convalescent phases of COVID-19. Deeply sampled blood TCRbeta repertoires from subjects exposed to, actively infected with, or recovered from COVID-19 were included in the dataset. The prospective study material was composed of cDNA or gDNA derived from T cells, B-cell-depleted T cells, or PBMCs. Nearly every sample came with metadata listing a de-identified subject ID, COVID-19 status, age in years and sex. Samples were obtained from the ongoing ImmuneRACE study (first 160 participants) and from roughly 1,300 subjects provided by 6 global collaborators. The repertoires were released in a freely available public database intended as a resource for research on the immune response to SARS-CoV-2. HLA class I and class II types, where available, came from metadata supplied by the sample provider rather than from assay-based typing. What the research found in general, with its limitations: How much clinical and demographic metadata was included differed by source and by participant, and the metadata was provided uncurated.

TCRbeta CDR3 regions were amplified from genomic DNA using the immunoSEQ Assay, a bias-controlled multiplex PCR. The study's processing was this. The number of nucleated cells in each sample was estimated by amplification of reference gene primers within the assay. To quantify the absolute abundance of each unique TCRbeta CDR3 rearrangement, sequence reads were collapsed and filtered. For each sample, productive Simpson clonality was calculated by taking the square root of Simpson's diversity index across productive rearrangements. Imported from immuneACCESS, the table was reduced by TCRdb to in-frame sequences with V and J called. These copies leave out some clones; in studies compared against another copy, an unresolved V gene accounts for under half, and the cause of the remainder is not known. D and trimming were read from the DNA, whereas the V and J calls and clone size are those reported in that table. The sample contains 470,000 or so clones, about 85% of them found a single time. The ten largest clones take up approximately 2% of the sample.

Enrolling through a virtual design, the prospective study's participants ranged in age from roughly 18 to 89 years and lived across some 22 United States geographic areas. Cohort assignment in the prospective study relied on participant-reported clinical history from a screening survey and a study questionnaire. In the prospective study, mobile phlebotomists collected whole blood, serum and a nasopharyngeal or oropharyngeal swab from each participant. Prospective study participants could optionally give additional blood draws and questionnaires over a roughly two-month period. Before DNA extraction, prospective study blood samples were shipped either frozen or at room temperature. The CDR3 holds 15 amino acids from the cysteine to the phenylalanine. The retained sequence is limited to the CDR3, 45 bases, with the frame set at the first base. V gives up 0 bases and J gives up 0 bases, and the segment between their germline ends measures 5 bases. From a lookup of the germline V gene, CDR1 and CDR2 are MNHEY and SVGAGI.

There are a few counts of this clone. It lacks a known antigen. Per-base qualities were not stored, and no clone one base away is much larger. Sequencing input: PBMCs or T cells enriched from blood (not recorded which). This clonotype was sampled from a woman under 30 with acute COVID-19. The chain joins TRBV6-5 to TRBJ1-4, with no confident D gene call. Read as DNA, the sequence is TGTGCCAGCAGTTACTCCTTTGCAACTAATGAAAAACTGTTTTTT. This is translated as CASSYSFATNEKLFF.